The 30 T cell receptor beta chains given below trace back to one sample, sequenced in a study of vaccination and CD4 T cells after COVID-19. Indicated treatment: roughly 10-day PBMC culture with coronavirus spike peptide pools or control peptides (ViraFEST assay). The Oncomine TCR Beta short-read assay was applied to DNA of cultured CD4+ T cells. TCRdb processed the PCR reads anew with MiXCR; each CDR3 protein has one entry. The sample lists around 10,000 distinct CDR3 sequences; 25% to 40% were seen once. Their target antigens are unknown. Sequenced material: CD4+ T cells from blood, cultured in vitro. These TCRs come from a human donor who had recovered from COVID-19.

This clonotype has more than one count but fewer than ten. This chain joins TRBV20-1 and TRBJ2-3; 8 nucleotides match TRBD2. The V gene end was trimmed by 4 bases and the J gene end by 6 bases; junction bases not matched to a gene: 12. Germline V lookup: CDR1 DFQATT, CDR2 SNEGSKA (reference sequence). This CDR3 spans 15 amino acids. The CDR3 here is CSATKSGGRADTQYF. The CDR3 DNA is TGCAGTGCTACAAAATCGGGGGGGCGAGCGGATACGCAGTATTTT.

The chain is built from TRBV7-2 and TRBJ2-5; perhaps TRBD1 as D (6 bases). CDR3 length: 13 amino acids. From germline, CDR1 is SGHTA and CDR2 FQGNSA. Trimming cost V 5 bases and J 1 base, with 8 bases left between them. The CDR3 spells CASSRGSQETQYF. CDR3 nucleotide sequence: TGTGCCAGCAGCAGGGGGAGCCAAGAGACCCAGTACTTC.

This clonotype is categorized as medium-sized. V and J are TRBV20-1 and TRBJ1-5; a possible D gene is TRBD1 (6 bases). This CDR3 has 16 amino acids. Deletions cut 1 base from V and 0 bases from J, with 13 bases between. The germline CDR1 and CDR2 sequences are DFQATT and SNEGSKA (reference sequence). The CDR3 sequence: CSARVAGAVSNQPQHF. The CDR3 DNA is TGCAGTGCTAGAGTAGCGGGGGCGGTTAGCAATCAGCCCCAGCATTTT.

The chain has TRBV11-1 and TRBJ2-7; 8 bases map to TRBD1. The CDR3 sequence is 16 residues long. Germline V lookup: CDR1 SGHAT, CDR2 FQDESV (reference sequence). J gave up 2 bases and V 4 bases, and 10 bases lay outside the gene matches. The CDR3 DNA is TGTGCCAGCAGCTCACCGGGACAGGTGTCTCCCTACGAGCAGTACTTC. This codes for CASSSPGQVSPYEQYF.

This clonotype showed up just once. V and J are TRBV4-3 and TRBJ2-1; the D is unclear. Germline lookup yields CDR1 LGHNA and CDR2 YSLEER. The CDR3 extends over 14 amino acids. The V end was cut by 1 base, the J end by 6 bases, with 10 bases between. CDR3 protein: CASSQALVSNEQFF. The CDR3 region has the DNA TGCGCCAGCAGCCAAGCTCTAGTTTCCAATGAGCAGTTCTTC.

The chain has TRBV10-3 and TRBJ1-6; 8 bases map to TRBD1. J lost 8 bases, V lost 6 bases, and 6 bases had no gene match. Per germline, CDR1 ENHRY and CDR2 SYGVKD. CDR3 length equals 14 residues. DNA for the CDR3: TGTGCCATCAGACCGGGACAGGCACATTCACCCCTCCACTTT. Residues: CAIRPGQAHSPLHF.

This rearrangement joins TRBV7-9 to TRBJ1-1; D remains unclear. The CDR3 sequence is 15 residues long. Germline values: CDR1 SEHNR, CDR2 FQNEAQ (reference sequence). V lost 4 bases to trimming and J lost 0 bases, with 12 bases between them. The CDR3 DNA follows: TGTGCCAGCAGCTCAACGGGAGCCATGAACACTGAAGCTTTCTTT. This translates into CASSSTGAMNTEAFF. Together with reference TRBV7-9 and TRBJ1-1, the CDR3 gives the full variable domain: DTGVSQNPRHKITKRGQNVTFRCDPISEHNRLYWYRQTLGQGPEFLTYFQNEAQLEKSRLLSDRFSAERPKGSFSTLEIQRTEQGDSAMYLCASSSTGAMNTEAFFGQGTRLTVV.

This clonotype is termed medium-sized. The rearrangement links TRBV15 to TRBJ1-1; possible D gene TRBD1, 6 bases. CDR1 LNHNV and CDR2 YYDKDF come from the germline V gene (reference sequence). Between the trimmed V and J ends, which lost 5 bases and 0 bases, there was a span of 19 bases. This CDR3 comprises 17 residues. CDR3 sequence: CATSWGGTGWMNTEAFF. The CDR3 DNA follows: TGTGCCACCAGCTGGGGGGGAACAGGGTGGATGAACACTGAAGCTTTCTTT.

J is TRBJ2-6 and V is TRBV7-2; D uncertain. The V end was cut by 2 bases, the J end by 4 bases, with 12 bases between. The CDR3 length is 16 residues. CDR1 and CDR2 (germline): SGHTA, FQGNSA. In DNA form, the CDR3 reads TGTGCCAGCAGCTTAACTGGCGTCGGGGGGGCCAACGTCCTGACTTTC. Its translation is CASSLTGVGGANVLTF.

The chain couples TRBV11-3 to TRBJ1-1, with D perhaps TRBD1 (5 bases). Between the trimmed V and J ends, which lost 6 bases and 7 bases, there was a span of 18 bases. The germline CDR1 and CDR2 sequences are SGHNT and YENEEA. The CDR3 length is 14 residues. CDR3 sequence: CASSLKGSQSEAFF. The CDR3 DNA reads TGTGCCAGCAGTTTAAAGGGGTCCCAGAGTGAAGCTTTCTTT.

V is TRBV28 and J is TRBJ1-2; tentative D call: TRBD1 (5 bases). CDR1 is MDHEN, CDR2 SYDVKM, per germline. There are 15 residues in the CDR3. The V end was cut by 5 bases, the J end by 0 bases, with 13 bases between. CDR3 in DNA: TGTGCCAGCAGTCGCTCTGGGGGTCCTAACTATGGCTACACCTTC. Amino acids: CASSRSGGPNYGYTF.

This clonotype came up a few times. The CDR3 DNA sequence: TGCGCCAGCAGCGTGGACAGAGGCGGCTACACCTTC. Its protein product is CASSVDRGGYTF. The chain uses TRBV5-1 and TRBJ1-2; tentative D call: TRBD1 (6 bases). Germline loops: CDR1 SGHRS, CDR2 YFSETQ. CDR3 length equals 12 residues. The V end lost 4 bases, the J end lost 8 bases, and 12 bases lay between the germline ends.

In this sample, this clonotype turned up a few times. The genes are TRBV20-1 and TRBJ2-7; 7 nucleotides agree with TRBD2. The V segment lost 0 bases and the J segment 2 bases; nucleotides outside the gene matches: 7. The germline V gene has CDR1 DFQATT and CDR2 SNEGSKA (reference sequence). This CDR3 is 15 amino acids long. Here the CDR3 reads CSARDLVAGAYEQYF. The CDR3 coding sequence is TGCAGTGCTAGAGATTTGGTAGCGGGCGCCTACGAGCAGTACTTC.

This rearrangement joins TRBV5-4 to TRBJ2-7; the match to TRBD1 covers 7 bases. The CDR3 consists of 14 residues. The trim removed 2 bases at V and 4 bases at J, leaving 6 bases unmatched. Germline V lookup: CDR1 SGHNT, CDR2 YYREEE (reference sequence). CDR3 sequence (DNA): TGTGCCAGCAGCTTAGGACAGGATCTATACGAGCAGTACTTC. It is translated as CASSLGQDLYEQYF.

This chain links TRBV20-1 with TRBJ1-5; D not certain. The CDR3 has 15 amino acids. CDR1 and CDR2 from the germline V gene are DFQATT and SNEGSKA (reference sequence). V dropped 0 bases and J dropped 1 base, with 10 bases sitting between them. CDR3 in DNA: TGCAGTGCTAGAGATCCGGCCCTGAGCAATCAGCCCCAGCATTTT. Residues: CSARDPALSNQPQHF.

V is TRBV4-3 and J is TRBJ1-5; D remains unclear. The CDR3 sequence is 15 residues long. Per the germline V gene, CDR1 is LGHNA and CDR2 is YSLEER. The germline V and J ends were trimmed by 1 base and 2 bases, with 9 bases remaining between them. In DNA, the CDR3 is TGCGCCAGCAGCCAAGGTATGGCGGGCAATCAGCCCCAGCATTTT. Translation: CASSQGMAGNQPQHF.

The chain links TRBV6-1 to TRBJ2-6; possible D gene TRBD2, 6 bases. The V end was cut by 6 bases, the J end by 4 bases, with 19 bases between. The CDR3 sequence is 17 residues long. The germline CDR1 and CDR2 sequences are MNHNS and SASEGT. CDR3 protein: CASRVGHRAGGANVLTF. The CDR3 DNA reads TGTGCCAGCAGGGTGGGTCATCGGGCGGGGGGGGCCAACGTCCTGACTTTC.

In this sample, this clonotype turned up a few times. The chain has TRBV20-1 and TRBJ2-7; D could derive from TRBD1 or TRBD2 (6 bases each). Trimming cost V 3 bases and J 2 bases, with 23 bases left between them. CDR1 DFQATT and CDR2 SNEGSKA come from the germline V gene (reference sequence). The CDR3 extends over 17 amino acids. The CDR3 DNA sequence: TGCAGTGCTAGCGGGGGCGATTGGATTGAACCGACCTACGAGCAGTACTTC. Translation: CSASGGDWIEPTYEQYF.

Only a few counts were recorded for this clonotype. In DNA, the CDR3 is TGTGCCAGCAGCTTAGATCGCGTAGCTGAAGCTTTCTTT. This encodes CASSLDRVAEAFF. The genes are TRBV11-2 and TRBJ1-1; the D is unclear. The germline V and J ends were trimmed by 0 bases and 6 bases, with 8 bases remaining between them. CDR3 length: 13 residues. Germline V lookup: CDR1 SGHAT, CDR2 FQNNGV.

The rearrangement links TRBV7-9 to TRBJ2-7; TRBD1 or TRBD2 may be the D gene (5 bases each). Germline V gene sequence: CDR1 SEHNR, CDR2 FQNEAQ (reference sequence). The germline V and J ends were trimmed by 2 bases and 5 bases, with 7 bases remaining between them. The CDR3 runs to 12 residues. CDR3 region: CASSLQGHEQYF. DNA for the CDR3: TGTGCCAGCAGCTTACAGGGACACGAGCAGTACTTC.

The CDR3 reads CASSTTSTDTQYF. DNA of the CDR3: TGTGCCAGCAGCACGACTAGCACAGATACGCAGTATTTT. V and J are TRBV5-4 and TRBJ2-3, with D unresolved. V gave up 4 bases and J gave up 0 bases, with 6 bases separating them. The CDR3 covers 13 residues. The germline gives CDR1 SGHNT, CDR2 YYREEE (reference sequence).

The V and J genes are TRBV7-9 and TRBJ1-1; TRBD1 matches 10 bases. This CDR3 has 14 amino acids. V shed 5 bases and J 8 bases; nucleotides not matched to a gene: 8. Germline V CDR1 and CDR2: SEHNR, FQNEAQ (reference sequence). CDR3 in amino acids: CASSLSGDRGEAFF. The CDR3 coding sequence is TGTGCCAGCAGCCTTAGCGGGGACAGGGGAGAAGCTTTCTTT.

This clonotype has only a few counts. CDR3 in DNA: TGTGCCAGCAGTGAATACGGATACGAGCAGTACTTC. Its protein is CASSEYGYEQYF. This rearrangement joins TRBV6-1 to TRBJ2-7; no firm D call. The CDR3 loop spans 12 amino acids. In germline, CDR1 is MNHNS, CDR2 SASEGT. Trimming pared 2 bases from V and 4 bases from J, leaving 6 bases between.

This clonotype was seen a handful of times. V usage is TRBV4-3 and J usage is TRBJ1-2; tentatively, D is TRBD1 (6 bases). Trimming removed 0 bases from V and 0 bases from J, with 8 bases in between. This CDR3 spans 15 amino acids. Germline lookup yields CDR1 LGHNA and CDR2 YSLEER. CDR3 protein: CASSQEGGANYGYTF. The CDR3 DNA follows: TGCGCCAGCAGCCAAGAAGGGGGGGCTAACTATGGCTACACCTTC.

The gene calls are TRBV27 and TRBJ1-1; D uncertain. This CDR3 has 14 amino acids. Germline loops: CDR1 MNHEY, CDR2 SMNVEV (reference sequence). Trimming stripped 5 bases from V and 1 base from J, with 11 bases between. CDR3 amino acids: CASSLPPPNTEAFF. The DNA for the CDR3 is TGTGCCAGCAGTCTACCTCCCCCGAACACTGAAGCTTTCTTT.

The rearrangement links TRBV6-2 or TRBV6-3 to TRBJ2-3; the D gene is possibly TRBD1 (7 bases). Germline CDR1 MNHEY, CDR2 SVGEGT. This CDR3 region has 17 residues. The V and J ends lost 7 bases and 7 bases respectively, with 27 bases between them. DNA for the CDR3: TGTGCCAGCACCCCAGGGGGACTGAAGGGCCAGGGGAATACGCAGTATTTT. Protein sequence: CASTPGGLKGQGNTQYF.

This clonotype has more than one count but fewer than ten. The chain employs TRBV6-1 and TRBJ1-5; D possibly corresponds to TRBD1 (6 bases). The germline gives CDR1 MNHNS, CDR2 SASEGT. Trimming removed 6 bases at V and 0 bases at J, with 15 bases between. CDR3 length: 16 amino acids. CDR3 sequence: CASSAGQFYSNQPQHF. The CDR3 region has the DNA TGTGCCAGCAGCGCCGGACAGTTTTATAGCAATCAGCCCCAGCATTTT.

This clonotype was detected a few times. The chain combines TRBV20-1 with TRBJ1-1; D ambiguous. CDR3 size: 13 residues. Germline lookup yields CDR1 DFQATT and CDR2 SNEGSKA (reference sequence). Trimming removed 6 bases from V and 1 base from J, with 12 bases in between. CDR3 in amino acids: CSAVEWANTEAFF. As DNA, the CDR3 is TGCAGTGCGGTGGAGTGGGCGAACACTGAAGCTTTCTTT.

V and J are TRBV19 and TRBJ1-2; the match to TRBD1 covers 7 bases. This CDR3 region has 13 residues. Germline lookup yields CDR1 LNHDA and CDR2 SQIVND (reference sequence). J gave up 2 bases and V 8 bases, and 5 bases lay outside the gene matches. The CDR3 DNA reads TGTGCCAGTGCCCCGACAGGGAACTATGGCTACACCTTC. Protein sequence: CASAPTGNYGYTF.

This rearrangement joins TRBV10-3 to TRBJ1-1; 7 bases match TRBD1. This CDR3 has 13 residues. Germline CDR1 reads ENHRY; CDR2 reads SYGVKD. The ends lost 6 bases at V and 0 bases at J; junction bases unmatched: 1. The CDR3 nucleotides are TGTGCCATCAGAGGGACAGTGAACACTGAAGCTTTCTTT. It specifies CAIRGTVNTEAFF.